These 8 T cell receptor beta chains came from one sample sequenced in a study of breast tumors, draining lymph nodes, adjacent tissues. MiXCR was run by TCRdb on the multiplex PCR reads, yielding one entry per CDR3 protein. Of 30,000 to 40,000 distinct CDR3 sequences detected, roughly 32% appear once; the ten largest clones hold 11%. Material: breast tumor tissue. The origin of the receptors is a female donor with breast cancer. Some clones in this sample may be carry-over from other donors' samples.

This clonotype was observed many times. The J gene is TRBJ2-3, the V gene TRBV20-1, with TRBD1 identical over 8 bases. Germline V gene lookup returns CDR1 DFQATT and CDR2 SNEGSKA (reference sequence). The CDR3 has 16 residues. Germline trimming cut 2 bases from V and 6 bases from J; bases unmatched to any gene: 13. The CDR3 region has the DNA TGCAGTGCTAGAACTTCCGTGACAGGGGAATTGGATACGCAGTATTTT. It translates to CSARTSVTGELDTQYF.

There are many counts of this clonotype. The chain carries TRBV20-1 and TRBJ1-6; 7 nucleotides align to TRBD1. Per the germline V gene, CDR1 is DFQATT and CDR2 is SNEGSKA (reference sequence). Trimming at V came to 4 bases and at J to 9 bases, leaving 9 bases not matched to a gene. This CDR3 comprises 14 residues. The DNA for the CDR3 is TGCAGTGCTACACTCGGACAGGAGTTTTCACCCCTCCACTTT. Translation: CSATLGQEFSPLHF.

The chain carries TRBV7-6 and TRBJ2-3; 8 bases agree with TRBD2. The CDR3 is 23 residues long. The germline V gene has CDR1 SGHVS and CDR2 FNYEAQ. V shed 3 bases, J shed 0 bases, and the junction held 26 bases outside the gene matches. In DNA form, the CDR3 reads TGTGCCAGCAGCTTCTACATCCGCAGTGCTACCGGAGATAGCGGGACTAGCACAGATACGCAGTATTTT. This gives the protein CASSFYIRSATGDSGTSTDTQYF. The full variable domain, completed using reference TRBV7-6 and TRBJ2-3, is GAGVSQSPRYKVTKRGQDVALRCDPISGHVSLYWYRQALGQGPEFLTYFNYEAQQDKSGLPNDRFSAERPEGSISTLTIQRTEQRDSAMYRCASSFYIRSATGDSGTSTDTQYFGPGTRLTVL.

This clonotype was counted at least ten times. This chain joins TRBV6-5 and TRBJ1-2, with D possibly being TRBD1 (5 bases). The V gene's germline CDR1 is MNHEY and CDR2 SVGAGI. Trimming cost V 1 base and J 3 bases, with 9 bases left between them. The CDR3 is 14 residues long. CDR3 protein: CASSYWGGDYGYTF. The CDR3 DNA follows: TGTGCCAGCAGTTACTGGGGGGGTGACTATGGCTACACCTTC.

V and J are TRBV4-1 and TRBJ2-1; 7 nucleotides match TRBD2. The CDR3 runs to 17 residues. The germline CDR1 and CDR2 sequences are MGHRA and YSYEKL. The V gene end was trimmed by 0 bases and the J gene end by 2 bases; junction bases not matched to a gene: 7. This CDR3 is CASSQEGAGHPYNEQFF. In DNA form, the CDR3 reads TGCGCCAGCAGCCAAGAAGGAGCGGGGCACCCCTACAATGAGCAGTTCTTC.

This clonotype occurred a few times. The V and J genes are TRBV14 and TRBJ2-1; TRBD2 matches 12 bases. Per the germline V gene, CDR1 is SGHDN and CDR2 is FVKESK. The CDR3 consists of 16 residues. Germline trimming cut 4 bases from V and 2 bases from J; bases unmatched to any gene: 3. DNA of the CDR3: TGTGCCAGCAGCCGGACTAGCGGGGTCGCCTACAATGAGCAGTTCTTC. This encodes CASSRTSGVAYNEQFF.

This clonotype has at least ten counts. The chain employs TRBV15 and TRBJ2-5; D is possibly TRBD1 or TRBD2 (5 bases each). The CDR3 is made up of 13 amino acids. Germline values: CDR1 LNHNV, CDR2 YYDKDF (reference sequence). Trimming removed 5 bases from V and 5 bases from J, with 12 bases in between. The CDR3 here is CATSGGRAETQYF. CDR3 DNA: TGTGCCACCAGCGGGGGACGGGCGGAGACCCAGTACTTC.

The J gene is TRBJ1-2, the V gene TRBV7-6, with 10 nucleotides matching TRBD1. V dropped 5 bases and J dropped 7; count of bases not matched to a gene: 4. The CDR3 is made up of 13 amino acids. Germline assignment: CDR1 SGHVS and CDR2 FNYEAQ. CDR3: CASSDDRGLGYTF. CDR3 sequence (DNA): TGTGCCAGCAGCGACGACAGGGGGCTTGGCTACACCTTC.